This T cell receptor (beta chain) was documented in a study of spatial heterogeneity in lung cancer (dated by TCRdb to about 2019). For the study in its entirety: Beta-chain transcripts were consistently detected in greater numbers than alpha-chain transcripts, which likely reflects a higher abundance of beta-chain transcripts. In the raw uncorrected reads, each unique combination of TCR and UMI appeared more than ten times on average. TCR alpha and beta repertoires were quantitatively compared across multiple tumor regions, matched nontumor lung and blood in non-small cell lung cancer. TCR repertoire features were related to nonsynonymous mutation counts determined by whole-exome sequencing of tumor tissue. At surgery, 200 or so tumor regions, fewer than 85 matched nontumor lung samples and more than 55 PBMC samples were TCR-sequenced for both alpha and beta chains.

Overall results and qualifications from the work: Confirming at a functional level the hypothesis that regional TCRs recognize regional mutations was considered to require additional single-cell paired TCR alpha and beta sequencing. Ubiquitous expanded tumor TCRs were found in blood more often at tumor resection than at routine follow-up.

Library generation was performed with 5' RACE. The run used a NextSeq 500. In the TCR library protocol, a unique molecular identifier was attached to each TCR cDNA molecule so that PCR and sequencing errors could be corrected. On the study's bioinformatics: TCR identification, UMI-based error correction and CDR3 extraction were performed with Decombinator tools. TCRs above a frequency of 2 per 1,000, corresponding to the top 1% of the tumor frequency distribution, were defined as expanded. Rényi diversity was computed with the R vegan package after subsampling each repertoire 100 times to 5,000 TCRs. CDR3 similarity networks were built from amino acid triplet string-kernel similarity, with CDR3s being connected when pairwise similarity was above 0.82. The public reads were reanalyzed by TCRdb: fastp trimming at Q25, MiXCR alignment, in-frame beta chains only. For every CDR3 protein sequence, its rows merge into one entry that carries the most common genes and DNA. The V and J calls here are based on TCRdb, not the publication. This sample gives roughly 23,000 distinct CDR3 sequences in total; around 4.5% of them show up just once. The ten largest make up about 5.5% of the sample.

What this sample's time point label stands for: sample taken at primary tumor resection. The donors were more than 60 patients from the lung TRACERx cohort who had early-stage, untreated non-small cell lung cancer. Whole RNA extracted from tumor and nontumor lung tissue, or from cryopreserved PBMC samples, was used for TCR sequencing without cell sorting. A patient was chosen for TCR sequencing only when enough RNA was available from at least two tumor regions. At least ten counts were recorded for this clonotype. No cognate antigen has been identified for it. No base-level quality is on record; no much larger clone is a single base apart. CDR1 KGHDR and CDR2 SFDVKD were looked up in the germline V gene. Between the V and J ends, shortened by 5 bases and 0 bases respectively, the junction contains 4 bases. From the cysteine up to the phenylalanine, the CDR3 has a length of 12 residues. The sequence is cut down to CDR3 DNA, 36 bases in frame from base 1.

The source is a male donor with early-stage non-small cell lung cancer. The rearranged segments are TRBV24-1 and TRBJ2-7; the D gene remains uncertain. The sample here was PBMCs, taken at surgery. Here is the DNA: TGTGCCACCAGTGGGGGCTCCTACGAGCAGTACTTC. Its product reads: CATSGGSYEQYF.